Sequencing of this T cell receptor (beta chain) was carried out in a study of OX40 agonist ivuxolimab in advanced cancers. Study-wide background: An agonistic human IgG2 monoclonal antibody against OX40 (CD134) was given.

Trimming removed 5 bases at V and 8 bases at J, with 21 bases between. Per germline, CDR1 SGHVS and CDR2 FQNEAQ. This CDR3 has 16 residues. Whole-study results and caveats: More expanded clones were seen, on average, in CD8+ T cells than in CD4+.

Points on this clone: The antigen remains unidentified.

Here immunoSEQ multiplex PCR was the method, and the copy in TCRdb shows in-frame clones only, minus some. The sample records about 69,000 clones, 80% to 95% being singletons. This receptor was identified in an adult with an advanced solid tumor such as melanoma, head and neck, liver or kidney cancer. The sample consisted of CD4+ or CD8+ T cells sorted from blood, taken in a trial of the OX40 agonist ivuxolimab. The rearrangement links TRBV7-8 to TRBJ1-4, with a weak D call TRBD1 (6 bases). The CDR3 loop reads CASSGKAGQQSEKLFF. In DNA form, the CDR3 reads TGTGCCAGCAGCGGGAAAGCTGGACAGCAGTCAGAAAAACTGTTTTTT. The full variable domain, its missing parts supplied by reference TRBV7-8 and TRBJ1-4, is GAGVSQSPRYKVAKRGQDVALRCDPISGHVSLFWYQQALGQGPEFLTYFQNEAQLDKSGLPSDRFFAERPEGSVSTLKIQRTQQEDSAVYLCASSGKAGQQSEKLFFGSGTQLSVL.